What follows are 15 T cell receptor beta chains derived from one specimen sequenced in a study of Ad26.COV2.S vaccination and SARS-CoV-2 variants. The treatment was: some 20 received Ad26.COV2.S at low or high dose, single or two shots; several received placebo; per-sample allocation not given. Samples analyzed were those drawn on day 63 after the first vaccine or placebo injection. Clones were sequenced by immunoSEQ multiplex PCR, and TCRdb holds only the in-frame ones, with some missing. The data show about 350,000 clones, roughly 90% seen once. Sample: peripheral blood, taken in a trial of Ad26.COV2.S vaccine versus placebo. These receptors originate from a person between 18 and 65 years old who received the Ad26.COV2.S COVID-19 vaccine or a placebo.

Here the CDR3 reads CAWQTGPYEQYF. The DNA for the CDR3 is TGTGCCTGGCAGACAGGGCCCTACGAGCAGTACTTC. The chain is built from TRBV30 and TRBJ2-7; 7 bases agree with TRBD1. Germline CDR1 is GTSNPN and CDR2 is SVGIG (reference sequence). Trimming took 5 bases from V and 2 from J; bases not matched to a gene: 3. The CDR3 totals 12 residues.

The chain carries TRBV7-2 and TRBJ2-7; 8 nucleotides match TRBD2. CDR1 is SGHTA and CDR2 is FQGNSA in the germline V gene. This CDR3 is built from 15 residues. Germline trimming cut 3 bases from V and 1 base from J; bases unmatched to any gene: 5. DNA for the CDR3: TGTGCCAGCAGCTTGATTCCGGGAGGGTCCTACGAGCAGTACTTC. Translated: CASSLIPGGSYEQYF.

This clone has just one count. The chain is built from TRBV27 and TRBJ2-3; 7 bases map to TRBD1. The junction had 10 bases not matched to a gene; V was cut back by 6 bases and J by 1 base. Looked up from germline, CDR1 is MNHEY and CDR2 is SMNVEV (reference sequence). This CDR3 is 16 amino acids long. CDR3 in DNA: TGTGCCAGCAGCCCCCTATGGACAGGTGGCACAGATACGCAGTATTTT. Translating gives CASSPLWTGGTDTQYF.

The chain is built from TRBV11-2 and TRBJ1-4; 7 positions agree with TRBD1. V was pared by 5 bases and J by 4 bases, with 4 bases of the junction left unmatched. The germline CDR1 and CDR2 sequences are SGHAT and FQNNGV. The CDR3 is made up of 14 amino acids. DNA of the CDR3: TGTGCCAGCAGCCCCGACAGGGATAATGAAAAACTGTTTTTT. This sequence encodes CASSPDRDNEKLFF.

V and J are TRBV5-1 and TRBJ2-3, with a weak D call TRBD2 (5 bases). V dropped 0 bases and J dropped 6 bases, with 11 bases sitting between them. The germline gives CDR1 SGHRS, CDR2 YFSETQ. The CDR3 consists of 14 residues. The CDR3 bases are TGCGCCAGCAGCTTGGACGGGGTGGTGGATACGCAGTATTTT. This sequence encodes CASSLDGVVDTQYF.

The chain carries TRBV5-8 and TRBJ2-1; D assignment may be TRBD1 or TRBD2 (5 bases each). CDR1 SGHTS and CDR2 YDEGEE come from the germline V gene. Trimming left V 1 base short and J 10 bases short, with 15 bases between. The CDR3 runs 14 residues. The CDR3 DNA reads TGTGCCAGCAGCTTGCGGTTATCGGGGCGAGAGCAGTTCTTC. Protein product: CASSLRLSGREQFF.

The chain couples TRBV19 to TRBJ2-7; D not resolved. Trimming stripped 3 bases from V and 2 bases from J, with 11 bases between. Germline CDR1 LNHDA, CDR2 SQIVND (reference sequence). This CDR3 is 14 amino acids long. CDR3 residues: CASSISRQAYEQYF. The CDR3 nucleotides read TGTGCCAGTAGTATTTCTCGACAAGCCTACGAGCAGTACTTC.

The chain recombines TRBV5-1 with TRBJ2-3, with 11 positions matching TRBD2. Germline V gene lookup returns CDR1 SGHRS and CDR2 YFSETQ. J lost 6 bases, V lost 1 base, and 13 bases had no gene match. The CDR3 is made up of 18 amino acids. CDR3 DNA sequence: TGCGCCAGCAGCTTGTTCCCCTCGACTAGCGGGGCGGGTGATACGCAGTATTTT. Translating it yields CASSLFPSTSGAGDTQYF.

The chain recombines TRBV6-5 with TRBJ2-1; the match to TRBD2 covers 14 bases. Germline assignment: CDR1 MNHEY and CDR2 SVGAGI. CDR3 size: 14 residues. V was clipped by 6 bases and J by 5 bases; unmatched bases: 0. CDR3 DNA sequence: TGTGCCAGCAGGGGACTAGCGGGGGACAATGAGCAGTTCTTC. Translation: CASRGLAGDNEQFF.

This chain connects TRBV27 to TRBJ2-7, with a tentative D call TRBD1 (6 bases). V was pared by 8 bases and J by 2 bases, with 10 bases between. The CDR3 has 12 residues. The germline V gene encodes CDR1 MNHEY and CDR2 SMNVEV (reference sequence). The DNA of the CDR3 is TGTGCCAGCGAACAGGGAACCTACGAGCAGTACTTC. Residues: CASEQGTYEQYF.

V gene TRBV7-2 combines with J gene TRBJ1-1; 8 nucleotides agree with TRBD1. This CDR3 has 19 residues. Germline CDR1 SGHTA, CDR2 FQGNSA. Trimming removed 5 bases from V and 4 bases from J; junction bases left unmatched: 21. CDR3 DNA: TGTGCCAGCAGCACCTATCCCTCCATCAGGGGGCGGGACGTCACTGAAGCTTTCTTT. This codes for CASSTYPSIRGRDVTEAFF. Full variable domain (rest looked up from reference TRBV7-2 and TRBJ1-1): GAGVSQSPSNKVTEKGKDVELRCDPISGHTALYWYRQSLGQGLEFLIYFQGNSAPDKSGLPSDRFSAERTGGSVSTLTIQRTQQEDSAVYLCASSTYPSIRGRDVTEAFFGQGTRLTVV.

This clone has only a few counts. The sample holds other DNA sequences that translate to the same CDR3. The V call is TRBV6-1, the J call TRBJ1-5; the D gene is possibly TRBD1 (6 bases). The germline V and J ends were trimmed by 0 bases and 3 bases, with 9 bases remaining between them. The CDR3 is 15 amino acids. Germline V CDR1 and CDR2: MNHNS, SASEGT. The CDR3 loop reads CASSEAGGNNQPQHF. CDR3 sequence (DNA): TGTGCCAGCAGTGAAGCGGGGGGCAACAATCAGCCCCAGCATTTT.

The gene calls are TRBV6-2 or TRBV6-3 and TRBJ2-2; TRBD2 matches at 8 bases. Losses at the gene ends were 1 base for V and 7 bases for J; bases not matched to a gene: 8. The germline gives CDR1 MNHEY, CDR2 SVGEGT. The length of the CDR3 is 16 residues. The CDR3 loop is CASSYYRAGADGELFF. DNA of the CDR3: TGTGCCAGCAGTTACTATAGAGCGGGAGCGGACGGGGAGCTGTTTTTT.

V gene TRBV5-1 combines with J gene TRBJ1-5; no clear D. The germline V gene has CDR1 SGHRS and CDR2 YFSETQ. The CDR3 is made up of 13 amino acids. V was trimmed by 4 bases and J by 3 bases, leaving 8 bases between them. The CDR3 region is CASSRGFNQPQHF. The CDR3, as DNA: TGCGCCAGCAGCCGAGGGTTCAATCAGCCCCAGCATTTT. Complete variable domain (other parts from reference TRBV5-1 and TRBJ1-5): KAGVTQTPRYLIKTRGQQVTLSCSPISGHRSVSWYQQTPGQGLQFLFEYFSETQRNKGNFPGRFSGRQFSNSRSEMNVSTLELGDSALYLCASSRGFNQPQHFGDGTRLSIL.

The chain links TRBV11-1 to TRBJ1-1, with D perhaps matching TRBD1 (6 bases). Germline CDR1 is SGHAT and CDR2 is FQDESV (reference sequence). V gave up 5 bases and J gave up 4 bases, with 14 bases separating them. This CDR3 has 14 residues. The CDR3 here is CASSAPPGVTEAFF. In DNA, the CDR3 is TGTGCCAGCAGCGCGCCTCCAGGGGTCACTGAAGCTTTCTTT.